These 26 T cell receptor beta chains share one sample of origin, sequenced in a study of identical twins. TCRdb independently ran MiXCR on the 5' RACE reads; one entry per CDR3 protein. This sample has 550,000 to 800,000 distinct CDR3 sequences, with less than 9% found just once. The same sample was also studied in work on yellow fever vaccine responses in identical twins.

Sequencing used PBMCs. Receptors originate from a woman under 30 in good health.

V and J are TRBV7-2 and TRBJ2-3, with D possibly matching TRBD1 (5 bases). The CDR3 is 15 amino acids. Deletions cut 3 bases from V and 1 base from J, with 11 bases between. Germline V CDR1 and CDR2: SGHTA, FQGNSA. In DNA form, the CDR3 reads TGTGCCAGCAGCTTGTTGGCAGGGCGCACAGATACGCAGTATTTT. Amino acid sequence: CASSLLAGRTDTQYF.

This chain joins TRBV20-1 and TRBJ1-1, with D hard to call. V shed 4 bases and J shed 1 base, with 10 bases lying between them. There are 13 residues in the CDR3. Germline V gene data show CDR1 as DFQATT and CDR2 as SNEGSKA (reference sequence). The CDR3 here is CSATNPGNTEAFF. DNA for the CDR3: TGCAGTGCTACAAACCCCGGGAACACTGAAGCTTTCTTT.

Many counts were recorded for this clonotype. The rearrangement uses TRBV10-3 and TRBJ1-1; D might be TRBD1 (5 bases). V dropped 1 base and J dropped 4 bases, with 25 bases sitting between them. Germline V gives CDR1 ENHRY, CDR2 SYGVKD. This CDR3 is 19 amino acids long. The CDR3 spells CAISEYPPSPGLGGTEAFF. CDR3 bases: TGTGCCATCAGTGAGTATCCTCCTTCCCCCGGACTGGGGGGCACTGAAGCTTTCTTT.

This chain links TRBV20-1 with TRBJ2-2; the D is unclear. The CDR3 contains 15 residues. Germline CDR1 and CDR2: DFQATT and SNEGSKA (reference sequence). Trimming stripped 4 bases from V and 0 bases from J, with 12 bases between. The CDR3 here is CSANRASPNTGELFF. CDR3 in DNA: TGCAGTGCTAACCGGGCCTCACCGAACACCGGGGAGCTGTTTTTT.

This clonotype was seen ten or more times. This chain links TRBV20-1 with TRBJ2-1; D ambiguous. The CDR3 runs 14 residues. Germline V CDR1 and CDR2: DFQATT, SNEGSKA (reference sequence). Trimming cost V 6 bases and J 8 bases, with 20 bases left between them. CDR3 protein: CSAASGRPGDEQFF. Here the CDR3 DNA reads TGCAGTGCGGCCTCCGGGCGCCCTGGGGATGAGCAGTTCTTC.

This clonotype has ten or more counts. The chain joins TRBV5-1 to TRBJ2-6; TRBD1 might be the D (6 bases). V dropped 0 bases and J dropped 1 base, with 14 bases sitting between them. Germline assignment: CDR1 SGHRS and CDR2 YFSETQ. This CDR3 is built from 18 residues. For the CDR3, the DNA is TGCGCCAGCAGCTTGGCCGAGACAGGAGTATCTGGGGCCAACGTCCTGACTTTC. This translates into CASSLAETGVSGANVLTF.

The rearrangement joins TRBV5-1 to TRBJ2-5; 8 nucleotides align to TRBD1. Germline assignment: CDR1 SGHRS and CDR2 YFSETQ. The CDR3 covers 15 residues. V lost 3 bases and J lost 3; bases outside the gene matches: 7. In DNA, the CDR3 is TGCGCCAGCAGCTGGCGACAGGGGAATGAAGAGACCCAGTACTTC. Its protein is CASSWRQGNEETQYF.

This clonotype was found a few times. The chain combines TRBV10-1 with TRBJ2-1, with 8 bases that match TRBD2. The V gene end was trimmed by 2 bases and the J gene end by 10 bases; junction bases not matched to a gene: 10. The CDR3 contains 15 residues. From germline, CDR1 is WNHNN and CDR2 SYGVQD (reference sequence). The CDR3: CASSEASGPLGEQFF. The CDR3 DNA is TGCGCCAGCAGTGAGGCTAGCGGGCCATTAGGGGAGCAGTTCTTC.

A few counts support this clonotype. The V gene is TRBV5-1, the J gene TRBJ2-2; no firm D call. CDR1 is SGHRS and CDR2 is YFSETQ in the germline V gene. The CDR3 runs to 14 residues. Trimming stripped 4 bases from V and 4 bases from J, with 11 bases between. DNA of the CDR3: TGCGCCAGCAGCCCCGTACAAGGCACCGGGGAGCTGTTTTTT. Protein sequence: CASSPVQGTGELFF.

This clonotype was detected ten times or more. The chain joins TRBV29-1 to TRBJ2-3, with TRBD2 as a possible D gene (6 bases). This CDR3 comprises 14 residues. V was pared by 7 bases and J by 0 bases, with 14 bases between. Germline CDR1 is SQVTM and CDR2 is ANQGSEA. CDR3 DNA: TGCAGCGCTGGGAAAGCGGGTAGCACAGATACGCAGTATTTT. It translates to CSAGKAGSTDTQYF.

This clonotype was seen only a few times. The chain is built from TRBV5-1 and TRBJ1-1, with D perhaps matching TRBD1 (5 bases). This CDR3 is built from 16 residues. Germline values: CDR1 SGHRS, CDR2 YFSETQ. V was shortened by 4 bases and J by 1 base, with 17 bases between the two germline ends. Written as DNA, the CDR3 is TGCGCCAGCAGCCCCCCGGGGGTGAAGACGAACACTGAAGCTTTCTTT. Protein sequence: CASSPPGVKTNTEAFF.

This clonotype was observed many times. V usage is TRBV20-1 and J usage is TRBJ2-1; perhaps TRBD2 as D (6 bases). Germline lookup yields CDR1 DFQATT and CDR2 SNEGSKA (reference sequence). The CDR3 extends over 13 amino acids. CDR3 amino acids: CRGIGGSDNEQFF. The CDR3 DNA is TGCAGAGGAATTGGGGGGTCGGACAATGAGCAGTTCTTC.

This clonotype was observed a handful of times. V usage is TRBV7-9 and J usage is TRBJ1-1, with unresolved D. The CDR3 consists of 13 residues. Looked up from germline, CDR1 is SEHNR and CDR2 is FQNEAQ (reference sequence). V dropped 6 bases and J dropped 6 bases, with 14 bases sitting between them. The CDR3 sequence is CASSFDHLAEAFF. DNA of the CDR3: TGTGCCAGCAGTTTCGATCACCTCGCTGAAGCTTTCTTT.

At least ten counts were recorded for this clonotype. The V call is TRBV28, the J call TRBJ2-3, with 9 nucleotides matching TRBD1. Germline V gene sequence: CDR1 MDHEN, CDR2 SYDVKM. The trim removed 5 bases at V and 1 base at J, leaving 10 bases unmatched. CDR3 length equals 17 residues. CDR3 sequence reads: CASSGLLDRGGTDTQYF. CDR3 coding DNA: TGTGCCAGCAGTGGGCTCTTGGACAGGGGTGGCACAGATACGCAGTATTTT.

This clonotype occurred many times. The chain carries TRBV2 and TRBJ2-1; no reliable D call. The V end lost 8 bases, the J end lost 4 bases, and 9 bases lay between the germline ends. Germline V lookup: CDR1 SNHLY, CDR2 FYNNEI. There are 12 residues in the CDR3. CDR3 amino acids: CASHKRYNEQFF. CDR3 bases: TGTGCCAGCCATAAGAGGTACAATGAGCAGTTCTTC.

The V gene is TRBV20-1, the J gene TRBJ2-7; D is possibly TRBD2 (5 bases). The V end was cut by 5 bases, the J end by 6 bases, with 20 bases between. The CDR3 extends over 14 amino acids. Germline CDR1 and CDR2: DFQATT and SNEGSKA (reference sequence). This chain's CDR3 is CSASGPAGGGEQYF. DNA of the CDR3: TGCAGTGCTTCGGGCCCCGCAGGAGGAGGCGAGCAGTACTTC.

This clonotype has just a few counts. The genes are TRBV7-9 and TRBJ2-4, with 8 bases aligning to TRBD1. The V segment lost 5 bases and the J segment 3 bases; nucleotides outside the gene matches: 9. The germline V gene encodes CDR1 SEHNR and CDR2 FQNEAQ (reference sequence). This CDR3 comprises 16 residues. This CDR3 reads CASSKTGQGVKNIQYF. For the CDR3, the DNA is TGTGCCAGCAGCAAGACTGGACAGGGAGTCAAAAACATTCAGTACTTC.

This clonotype was recorded many times. The CDR3 DNA reads TGCGCCAGCAGCCAAGATGTGGAGCGGGGAGGAAGAACAGATACGCAGTATTTT. Translating gives CASSQDVERGGRTDTQYF. V gene TRBV4-1 combines with J gene TRBJ2-3; the match to TRBD2 covers 7 bases. V trimming: 0 bases; J trimming: 3 bases; junction bases outside the gene matches: 12. CDR3 length: 18 amino acids. In germline, CDR1 is MGHRA, CDR2 YSYEKL.

This clonotype was recorded a few times. The chain recombines TRBV12-3 or TRBV12-4 with TRBJ2-7, with 8 bases aligning to TRBD1. The CDR3 has 13 residues. V was clipped by 6 bases and J by 6 bases; unmatched bases: 7. The chain's CDR3 is CASREDQGAEQYF. CDR3 DNA sequence: TGTGCCAGCAGGGAGGATCAGGGGGCCGAGCAGTACTTC.

This clonotype was seen repeatedly, ten times or more. The chain is built from TRBV20-1 and TRBJ1-2; D may be TRBD1 (5 bases). The V gene lost 1 base and the J gene lost 9 bases, with 12 bases spanning the gap. CDR3 length equals 12 residues. The V gene's germline CDR1 is DFQATT and CDR2 SNEGSKA (reference sequence). Here the CDR3 reads CSARAARESYTF. The CDR3 DNA reads TGCAGTGCTAGAGCCGCCAGGGAGAGCTACACCTTC.

The V and J genes are TRBV2 and TRBJ2-6; 8 positions match TRBD1. V shed 6 bases and J 0 bases; nucleotides not matched to a gene: 10. The CDR3 is 18 amino acids. The germline V gene encodes CDR1 SNHLY and CDR2 FYNNEI. The CDR3 sequence: CASRAVPGQVSGANVLTF. The CDR3 DNA is TGTGCCAGCAGAGCAGTCCCGGGACAGGTCTCTGGGGCCAACGTCCTGACTTTC.

This clonotype was seen at least ten times. J is TRBJ2-2 and V is TRBV6-1; weak D call: TRBD1 (5 bases). This CDR3 comprises 14 residues. V lost 10 bases to trimming and J lost 1 base, with 13 bases between them. CDR1 and CDR2 from the germline V gene are MNHNS and SASEGT. CDR3 loop: CATSDTQNTGELFF. As DNA, the CDR3 is TGTGCCACCTCGGACACCCAGAACACCGGGGAGCTGTTTTTT.

This clonotype occurred many times. J is TRBJ2-1 and V is TRBV12-3 or TRBV12-4; D gene ambiguous. Trimming took 5 bases from V and 10 from J, leaving 18 bases between them. This CDR3 has 14 residues. CDR3 in amino acids: CASSLENGPNEQFF. The DNA of the CDR3 is TGTGCCAGCAGTCTAGAGAATGGACCGAACGAGCAGTTCTTC.

This clonotype was counted many times. The V gene is TRBV2, the J gene TRBJ2-7, with 7 bases fitting TRBD1. CDR1 is SNHLY, CDR2 FYNNEI, per germline. J was trimmed by 3 bases and V by 10 bases; bases with no gene match: 9. The CDR3 contains 13 residues. The DNA for the CDR3 is TGTGCCATCGGGACAGAAGTGGTCTACGAGCAGTACTTC. This sequence encodes CAIGTEVVYEQYF.

Many counts were recorded for this clonotype. V usage is TRBV15 and J usage is TRBJ2-7, with TRBD2 matching over 12 bases. The CDR3 runs 18 residues. Germline trimming cut 6 bases from V and 0 bases from J; bases unmatched to any gene: 12. CDR1 is LNHNV and CDR2 is YYDKDF in the germline V gene (reference sequence). CDR3 protein: CATRGGLAGYSLSYEQYF. DNA of the CDR3: TGTGCCACCAGAGGGGGACTAGCGGGCTATTCTCTCTCCTACGAGCAGTACTTC. Filled out from reference TRBV15 and TRBJ2-7, the complete variable domain reads DAMVIQNPRYQVTQFGKPVTLSCSQTLNHNVMYWYQQKSSQAPKLLFHYYDKDFNNEADTPDNFQSRRPNTSFCFLDIRSPGLGDTAMYLCATRGGLAGYSLSYEQYFGPGTRLTVT.

V is TRBV20-1 and J is TRBJ2-1, with 7 bases that match TRBD1. Trimming at V came to 2 bases and at J to 8 bases, leaving 9 bases not matched to a gene. Germline V gene sequence: CDR1 DFQATT, CDR2 SNEGSKA (reference sequence). This CDR3 contains 14 residues. The CDR3 nucleotides are TGCAGTGCTAGAAGGGACAGTCGAGTCGATGAGCAGTTCTTC. Protein sequence: CSARRDSRVDEQFF.